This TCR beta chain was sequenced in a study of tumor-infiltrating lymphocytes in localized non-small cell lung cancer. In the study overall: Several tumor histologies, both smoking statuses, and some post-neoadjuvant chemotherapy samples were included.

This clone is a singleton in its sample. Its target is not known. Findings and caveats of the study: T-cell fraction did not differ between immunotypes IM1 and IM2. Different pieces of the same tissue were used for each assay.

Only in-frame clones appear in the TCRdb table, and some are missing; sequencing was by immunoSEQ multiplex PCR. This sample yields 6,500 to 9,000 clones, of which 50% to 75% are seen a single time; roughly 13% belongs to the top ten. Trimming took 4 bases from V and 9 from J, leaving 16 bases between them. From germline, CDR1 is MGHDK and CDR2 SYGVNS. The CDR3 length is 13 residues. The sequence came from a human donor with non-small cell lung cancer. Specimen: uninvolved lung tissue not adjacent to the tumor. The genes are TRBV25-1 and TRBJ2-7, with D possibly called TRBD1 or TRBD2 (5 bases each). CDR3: CASSVPGTNWQYF. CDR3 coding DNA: TGTGCCAGCAGTGTACCAGGGACGAATTGGCAGTACTTC.